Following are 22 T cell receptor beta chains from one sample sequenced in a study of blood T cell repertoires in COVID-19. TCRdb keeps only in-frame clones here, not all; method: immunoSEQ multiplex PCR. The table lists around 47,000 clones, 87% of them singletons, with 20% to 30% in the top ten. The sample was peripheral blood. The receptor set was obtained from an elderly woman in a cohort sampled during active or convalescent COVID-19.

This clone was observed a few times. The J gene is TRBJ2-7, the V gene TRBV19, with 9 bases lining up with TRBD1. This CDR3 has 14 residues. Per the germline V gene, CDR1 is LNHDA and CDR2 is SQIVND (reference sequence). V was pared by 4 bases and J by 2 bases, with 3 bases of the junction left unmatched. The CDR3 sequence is CASSRGQGPYEQYF. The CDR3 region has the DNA TGTGCCAGTAGTAGGGGACAGGGTCCCTACGAGCAGTACTTC.

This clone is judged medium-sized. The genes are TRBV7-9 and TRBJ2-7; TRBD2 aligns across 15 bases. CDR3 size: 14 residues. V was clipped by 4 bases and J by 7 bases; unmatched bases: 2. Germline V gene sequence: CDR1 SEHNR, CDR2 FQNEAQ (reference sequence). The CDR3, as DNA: TGTGCCAGCAGCTGGGGACTAGCGGGAGGAGAGCAGTACTTC. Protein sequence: CASSWGLAGGEQYF.

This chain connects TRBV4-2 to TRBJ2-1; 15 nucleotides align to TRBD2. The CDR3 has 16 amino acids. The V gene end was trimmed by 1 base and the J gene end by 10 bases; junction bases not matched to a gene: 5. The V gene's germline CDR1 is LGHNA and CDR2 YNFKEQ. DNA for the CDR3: TGTGCCAGCAGCCAAGCCCCCGGACTAGCGGGAGGGGAGCAGTTCTTC. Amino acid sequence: CASSQAPGLAGGEQFF.

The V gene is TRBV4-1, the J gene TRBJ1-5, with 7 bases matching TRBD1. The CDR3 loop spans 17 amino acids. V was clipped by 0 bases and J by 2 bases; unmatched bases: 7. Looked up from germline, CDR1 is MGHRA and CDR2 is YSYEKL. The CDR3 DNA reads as TGCGCCAGCAGCCAAGATCTGGAGGGGGCGGGCAATCAGCCCCAGCATTTT. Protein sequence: CASSQDLEGAGNQPQHF.

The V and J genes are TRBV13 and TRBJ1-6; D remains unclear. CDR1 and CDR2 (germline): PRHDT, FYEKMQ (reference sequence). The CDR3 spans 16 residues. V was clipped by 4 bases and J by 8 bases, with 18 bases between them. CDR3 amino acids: CASSSDGEVGHSPLHF. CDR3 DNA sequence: TGTGCCAGCAGCTCGGACGGGGAGGTCGGTCATTCACCCCTCCACTTT.

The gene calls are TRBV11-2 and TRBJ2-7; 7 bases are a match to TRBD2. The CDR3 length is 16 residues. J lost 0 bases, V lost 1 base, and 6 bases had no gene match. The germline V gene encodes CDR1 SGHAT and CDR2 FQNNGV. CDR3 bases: TGTGCCAGCAGCTTAGGGGGCCCGGGGGGCTCCTACGAGCAGTACTTC. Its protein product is CASSLGGPGGSYEQYF.

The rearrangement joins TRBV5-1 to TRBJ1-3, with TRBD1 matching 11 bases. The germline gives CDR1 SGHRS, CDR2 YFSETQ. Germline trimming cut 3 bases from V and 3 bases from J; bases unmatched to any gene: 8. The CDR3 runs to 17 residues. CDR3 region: CASSSGTGGSYGNTIYF. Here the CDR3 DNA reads TGCGCCAGCAGCTCGGGGACAGGGGGATCGTATGGAAACACCATATATTTT. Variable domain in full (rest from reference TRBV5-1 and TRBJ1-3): KAGVTQTPRYLIKTRGQQVTLSCSPISGHRSVSWYQQTPGQGLQFLFEYFSETQRNKGNFPGRFSGRQFSNSRSEMNVSTLELGDSALYLCASSSGTGGSYGNTIYFGEGSWLTVV.

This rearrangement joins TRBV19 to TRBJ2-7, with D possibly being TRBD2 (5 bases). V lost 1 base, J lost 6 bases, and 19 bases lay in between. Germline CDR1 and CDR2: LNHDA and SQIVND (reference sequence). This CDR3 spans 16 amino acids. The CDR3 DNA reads TGTGCCAGTAGTATAGGTAGCGACTTATCACCCTTCGAGCAGTACTTC. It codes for CASSIGSDLSPFEQYF.

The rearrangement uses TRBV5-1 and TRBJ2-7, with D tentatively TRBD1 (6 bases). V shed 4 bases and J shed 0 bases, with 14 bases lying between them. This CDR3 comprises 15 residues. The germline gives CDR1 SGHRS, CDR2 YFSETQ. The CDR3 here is CASSLTGTSSYEQYF. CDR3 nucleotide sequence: TGCGCCAGCAGCCTCACAGGGACCAGCTCCTACGAGCAGTACTTC.

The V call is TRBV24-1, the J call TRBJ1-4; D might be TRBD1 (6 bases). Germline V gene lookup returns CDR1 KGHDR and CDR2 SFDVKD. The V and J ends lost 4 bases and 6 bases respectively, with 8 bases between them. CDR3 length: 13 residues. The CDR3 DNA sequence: TGTGCCACCAGTGAGGGGGCAGATGAAAAACTGTTTTTT. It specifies CATSEGADEKLFF.

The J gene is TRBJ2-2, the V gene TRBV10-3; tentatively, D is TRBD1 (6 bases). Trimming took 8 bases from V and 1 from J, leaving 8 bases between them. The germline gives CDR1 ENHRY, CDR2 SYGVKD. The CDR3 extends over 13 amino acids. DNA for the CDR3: TGTGCCATCGGACAGTGGAACACCGGGGAGCTGTTTTTT. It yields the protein CAIGQWNTGELFF.

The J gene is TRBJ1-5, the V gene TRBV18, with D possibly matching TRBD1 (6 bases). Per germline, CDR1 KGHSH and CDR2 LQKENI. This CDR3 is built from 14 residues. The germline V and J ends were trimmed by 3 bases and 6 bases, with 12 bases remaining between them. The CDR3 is CASSPNEGGQPQHF. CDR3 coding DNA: TGTGCCAGCTCACCTAACGAAGGGGGTCAGCCCCAGCATTTT.

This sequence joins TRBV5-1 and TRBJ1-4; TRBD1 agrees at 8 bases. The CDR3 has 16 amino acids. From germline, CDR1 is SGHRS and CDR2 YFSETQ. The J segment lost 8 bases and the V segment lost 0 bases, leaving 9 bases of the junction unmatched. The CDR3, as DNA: TGCGCCAGCAGCTTGGCCCAGGGGGCGCCCCGGGAAAAACTGTTTTTT. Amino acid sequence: CASSLAQGAPREKLFF.

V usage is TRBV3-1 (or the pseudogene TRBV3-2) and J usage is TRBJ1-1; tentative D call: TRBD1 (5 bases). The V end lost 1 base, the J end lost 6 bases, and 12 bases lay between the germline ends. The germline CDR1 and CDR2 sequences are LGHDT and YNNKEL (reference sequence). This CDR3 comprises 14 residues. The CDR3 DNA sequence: TGTGCCAGCAGCCAAGCTTGTGGGGCGTCTGAAGCTTTCTTT. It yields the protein CASSQACGASEAFF.

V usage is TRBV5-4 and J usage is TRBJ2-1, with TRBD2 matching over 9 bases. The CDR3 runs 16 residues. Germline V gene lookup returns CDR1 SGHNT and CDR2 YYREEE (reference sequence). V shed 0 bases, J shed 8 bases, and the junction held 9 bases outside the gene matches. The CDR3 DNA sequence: TGTGCCAGCAGCTTGGTTAGCGGGAGAGATTTCGATGAGCAGTTCTTC. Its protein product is CASSLVSGRDFDEQFF.

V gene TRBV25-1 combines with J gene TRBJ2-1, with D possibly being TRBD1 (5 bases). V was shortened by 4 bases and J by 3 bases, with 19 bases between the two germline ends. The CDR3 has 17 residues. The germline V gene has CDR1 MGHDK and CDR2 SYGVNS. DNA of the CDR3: TGTGCCAGCAGTGGCCTGATTGAGCAGGGATACTACAATGAGCAGTTCTTC. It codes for CASSGLIEQGYYNEQFF.

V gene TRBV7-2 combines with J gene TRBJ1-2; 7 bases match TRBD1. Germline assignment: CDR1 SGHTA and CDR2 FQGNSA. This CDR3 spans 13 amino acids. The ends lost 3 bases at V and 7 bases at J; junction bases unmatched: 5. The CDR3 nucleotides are TGTGCCAGCAGCTTCGACAGGGTGGGTGGCTACACCTTC. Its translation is CASSFDRVGGYTF.

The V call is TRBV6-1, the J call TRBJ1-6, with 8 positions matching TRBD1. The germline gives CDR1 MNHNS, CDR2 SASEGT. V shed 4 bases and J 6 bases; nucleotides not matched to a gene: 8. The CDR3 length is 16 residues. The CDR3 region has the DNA TGTGCCAGCAGTGTGAACGGACAGGGAGGTAATTCACCCCTCCACTTT. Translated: CASSVNGQGGNSPLHF.

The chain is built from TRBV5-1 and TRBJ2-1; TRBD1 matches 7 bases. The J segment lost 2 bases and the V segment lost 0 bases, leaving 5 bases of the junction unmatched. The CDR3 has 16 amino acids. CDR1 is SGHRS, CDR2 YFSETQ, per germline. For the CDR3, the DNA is TGCGCCAGCAGCTTGGGGGGGACAGCAACCTACAATGAGCAGTTCTTC. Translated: CASSLGGTATYNEQFF.

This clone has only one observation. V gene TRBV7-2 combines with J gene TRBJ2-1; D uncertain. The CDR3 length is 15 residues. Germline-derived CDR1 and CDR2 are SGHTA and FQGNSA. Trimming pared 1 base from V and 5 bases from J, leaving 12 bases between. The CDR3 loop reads CASSLVSGPNNEQFF. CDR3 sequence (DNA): TGTGCCAGCAGCTTAGTATCAGGTCCTAACAATGAGCAGTTCTTC.

In DNA form, the CDR3 reads TGCGCCAGCAGAAAGGACAGGGGAATGAGTATAAACTATGGCTACACCTTC. Its translation is CASRKDRGMSINYGYTF. This chain connects TRBV5-1 to TRBJ1-2; 9 nucleotides match TRBD1. Losses at the gene ends were 5 bases for V and 2 bases for J; bases not matched to a gene: 13. Germline values: CDR1 SGHRS, CDR2 YFSETQ. The CDR3 has 17 residues.

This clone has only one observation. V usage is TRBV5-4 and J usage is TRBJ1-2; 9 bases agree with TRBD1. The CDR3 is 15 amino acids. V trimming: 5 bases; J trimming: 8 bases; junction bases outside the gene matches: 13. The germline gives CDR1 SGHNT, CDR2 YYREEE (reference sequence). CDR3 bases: TGTGCCAGCAGTTCTCAGACCGGGACAGGGAAGGGCTACACCTTC. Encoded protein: CASSSQTGTGKGYTF. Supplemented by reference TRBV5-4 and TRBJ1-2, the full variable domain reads ETGVTQSPTHLIKTRGQQVTLRCSSQSGHNTVSWYQQALGQGPQFIFQYYREEENGRGNFPPRFSGLQFPNYSSELNVNALELDDSALYLCASSSQTGTGKGYTFGSGTRLTVV.